The 20 T cell receptor beta chains listed next were all sequenced from one sample in a study of blood T cells in healthy people across ages. It was with a sample-barcoded 5' primer and a J-beta primer mix that a second PCR of about 6 to 12 cycles was run. TCRdb reprocessed the 5' RACE reads with MiXCR, giving one entry per CDR3 protein. The top ten clones hold over 10% of a sample with about a million distinct CDR3 sequences, about two fifths of them seen once. Sample: blood. The receptors stem from a man between 18 and 35 years old in good health.

This clonotype occurred once. The chain joins TRBV27 to TRBJ2-4; the D gene is possibly TRBD1 (6 bases). The CDR3 runs 17 residues. Germline CDR1 reads MNHEY; CDR2 reads SMNVEV (reference sequence). V was cut by 6 bases and J by 3 bases, with 21 bases left in between. The CDR3 sequence is CASSHHLNDRIKNIQYF. Here the CDR3 DNA reads TGTGCCAGCAGCCATCACCTCAATGACAGGATCAAAAACATTCAGTACTTC.

The gene calls are TRBV9 and TRBJ2-5; D call uncertain. Germline V CDR1 and CDR2: SGDLS, YYNGEE. The CDR3 extends over 13 amino acids. V lost 1 base to trimming and J lost 4 bases, with 8 bases between them. The DNA of the CDR3 is TGTGCCAGCAGCGTAAGACACCGAGAGACCCAGTACTTC. Amino acids: CASSVRHRETQYF.

This clonotype was observed a handful of times. J is TRBJ2-2 and V is TRBV20-1; a weak D match, TRBD2 (5 bases). The V end was cut by 7 bases, the J end by 1 base, with 10 bases between. The V gene's germline CDR1 is DFQATT and CDR2 SNEGSKA (reference sequence). This CDR3 is 13 amino acids long. In DNA, the CDR3 is TGCAGTGTCCAACGGGGGAACACCGGGGAGCTGTTTTTT. This codes for CSVQRGNTGELFF.

This clonotype showed up just a few times. V and J are TRBV20-1 and TRBJ2-1; TRBD1 matches 12 bases. The CDR3 length is 13 residues. Looked up from germline, CDR1 is DFQATT and CDR2 is SNEGSKA (reference sequence). The V and J ends lost 6 bases and 12 bases, in that order; junction bases with no gene match: 9. CDR3 protein: CSARDRGQFGQFF. The CDR3 nucleotides read TGCAGTGCCCGGGACAGGGGGCAATTTGGGCAGTTCTTC.

The CDR3 region has the DNA TGTGCCAGCAGCCCGATTCCGACAGGGAAGATAACGCAGTATTTT. Its translation: CASSPIPTGKITQYF. The chain carries TRBV7-9 and TRBJ2-3; 7 bases match TRBD1. This CDR3 has 15 residues. V shed 5 bases and J 9 bases; nucleotides not matched to a gene: 14. Germline V gives CDR1 SEHNR, CDR2 FQNEAQ (reference sequence).

Of note for this clonotype: A read error is possible here, since a much larger clone lies one base away. The chain has TRBV7-9 and TRBJ1-1; D remains ambiguous. CDR1 and CDR2 from the germline V gene are SEHNR and FQNEAQ (reference sequence). V was shortened by 5 bases and J by 2 bases, with 15 bases between the two germline ends. This CDR3 comprises 15 residues. CDR3 residues: CASSPSRDINTEAFF. The CDR3 bases are TGTGCCAGCAGCCCCTCCCGGGATATAAACACTGAAGCTTTCTTT.

This clonotype was counted between two and nine times. V is TRBV12-3 or TRBV12-4 and J is TRBJ2-2; 7 nucleotides match TRBD1. The CDR3 spans 14 residues. J gave up 6 bases and V 5 bases, and 6 bases lay outside the gene matches. CDR3 sequence (DNA): TGTGCCAGCAGTGTCCCAGGGGGATCCGGGGAGCTGTTTTTT. Translating gives CASSVPGGSGELFF.

The chain carries TRBV20-1 and TRBJ2-3; D possibly corresponds to TRBD2 (5 bases). The CDR3 sequence is 13 residues long. The germline V gene encodes CDR1 DFQATT and CDR2 SNEGSKA (reference sequence). The CDR3 sequence: CRAPVLDPDTQYF. CDR3 DNA: TGCAGGGCTCCCGTACTAGACCCAGATACGCAGTATTTT.

The chain couples TRBV5-1 to TRBJ2-5; tentative D call: TRBD2 (6 bases). The CDR3 runs to 16 residues. Germline values: CDR1 SGHRS, CDR2 YFSETQ. V was clipped by 0 bases and J by 2 bases, with 14 bases between them. The CDR3 sequence: CASSLVPGGDQETQYF. The CDR3 DNA is TGCGCCAGCAGCTTGGTCCCCGGAGGGGATCAAGAGACCCAGTACTTC.

The chain joins TRBV7-9 to TRBJ2-3; weak D call: TRBD1 (5 bases). The V gene's germline CDR1 is SEHNR and CDR2 FQNEAQ (reference sequence). The CDR3 has 15 amino acids. V was pared by 6 bases and J by 2 bases, with 15 bases between. For the CDR3, the DNA is TGTGCCAGCAGAGGCAGGGTGGGGTACACAGATACGCAGTATTTT. It is translated as CASRGRVGYTDTQYF.

The sample holds a few counts of this clonotype. The genes are TRBV9 and TRBJ1-4, with 7 positions matching TRBD1. Trimming removed 3 bases from V and 6 bases from J; junction bases left unmatched: 2. This CDR3 contains 13 residues. CDR1 is SGDLS, CDR2 YYNGEE, per germline. CDR3 DNA: TGTGCCAGCAGCGGACAGGGAGATGAAAAACTGTTTTTT. It encodes CASSGQGDEKLFF.

In its sample, this clonotype was seen a few times. The chain carries TRBV20-1 and TRBJ1-5, with D perhaps matching TRBD1 (5 bases). V was shortened by 6 bases and J by 2 bases, with 17 bases between the two germline ends. Looked up from germline, CDR1 is DFQATT and CDR2 is SNEGSKA (reference sequence). This CDR3 region has 15 residues. CDR3 residues: CSATDRGTGNQPQHF. The CDR3 DNA reads TGCAGTGCGACAGACCGGGGCACGGGCAATCAGCCCCAGCATTTT.

V gene TRBV24-1 combines with J gene TRBJ1-5; D call uncertain. V lost 4 bases and J 1 base, leaving 10 bases between the germline ends. Looked up from germline, CDR1 is KGHDR and CDR2 is SFDVKD. CDR3 length equals 15 residues. The CDR3 sequence: CATSDSVMSNQPQHF. As DNA, the CDR3 is TGTGCCACCAGTGACTCAGTGATGAGCAATCAGCCCCAGCATTTT.

The genes are TRBV20-1 and TRBJ1-3; 8 nucleotides align to TRBD1. The CDR3 totals 14 residues. The germline V gene encodes CDR1 DFQATT and CDR2 SNEGSKA (reference sequence). The trim removed 2 bases at V and 7 bases at J, leaving 7 bases unmatched. The CDR3 DNA sequence: TGCAGTGCTAGAACGGACAGGGAATTCAACACCATATATTTT. Amino acids: CSARTDREFNTIYF.

V gene TRBV5-1 combines with J gene TRBJ1-2, with 9 bases that match TRBD1. The CDR3 totals 15 residues. In germline, CDR1 is SGHRS, CDR2 YFSETQ. Germline trimming cut 4 bases from V and 2 bases from J; bases unmatched to any gene: 6. The CDR3 sequence is CASSPGTGQNYGYTF. The DNA for the CDR3 is TGCGCCAGCAGCCCCGGGACAGGGCAAAACTATGGCTACACCTTC.

The V gene is TRBV4-1, the J gene TRBJ2-2; no reliable D call. In germline, CDR1 is MGHRA, CDR2 YSYEKL. Trimming took off 10 bases at V and 0 bases at J, with 15 bases between the two ends. The CDR3 is 15 amino acids. The CDR3 sequence is CATRTDGSNTGELFF. The CDR3 bases are TGCGCCACCCGAACGGACGGATCGAACACCGGGGAGCTGTTTTTT.

The chain couples TRBV12-3 or TRBV12-4 to TRBJ2-3; D ambiguous. V was trimmed by 1 base and J by 0 bases, leaving 11 bases between them. The CDR3 is 16 residues long. The CDR3 sequence is CASSLGAGASTDTQYF. CDR3 DNA sequence: TGTGCCAGCAGTTTAGGCGCCGGCGCAAGCACAGATACGCAGTATTTT.

This clonotype occurred a few times. The chain couples TRBV4-2 to TRBJ2-1; D remains unclear. The CDR3 loop spans 11 amino acids. Trimming left V 6 bases short and J 7 bases short, with 7 bases between. The germline CDR1 and CDR2 sequences are LGHNA and YNFKEQ. This CDR3 is CASRAENEQFF. The DNA for the CDR3 is TGTGCCAGCAGAGCCGAGAATGAGCAGTTCTTC.

The rearrangement uses TRBV6-6 and TRBJ1-1; 7 bases fit TRBD1. The V gene end was trimmed by 4 bases and the J gene end by 6 bases; junction bases not matched to a gene: 5. Germline values: CDR1 MNHNY, CDR2 SVGAGI (reference sequence). CDR3 length equals 13 residues. CDR3 residues: CASSSRGGAEAFF. DNA for the CDR3: TGTGCCAGCAGTTCCCGAGGGGGCGCTGAAGCTTTCTTT.

This chain joins TRBV6-2 or TRBV6-3 and TRBJ1-2; D is undetermined. This CDR3 has 12 amino acids. Germline V CDR1 and CDR2: MNHEY, SVGEGT. V lost 8 bases, J lost 7 bases, and 14 bases lay in between. The CDR3 DNA reads as TGTGCCAGCGGGGAAGGGCTCCCTGGCTACACCTTC. This translates into CASGEGLPGYTF.